This is a list of T cell receptor beta chains from one sample in a study of blood T cell repertoires in COVID-19. Measured with immunoSEQ multiplex PCR; TCRdb has only the in-frame clones, and not every one. The sample shows 200,000 to 250,000 clones, approximately 90% of them seen only once. Sequenced: peripheral blood. All receptors come from a woman aged 40 to 49 who had recovered from COVID-19. Both conserved end residues are part of each CDR3. A D gene is named only where the DNA matches it firmly. Expanded clones are given a class, and other clones once, few, many or no size at all.

NA	TRBV30	TRBD1	TRBJ2-7	CAWSAGWDRGLDEQYF	TGTGCCTGGAGTGCGGGTTGGGACAGGGGTCTCGACGAGCAGTACTTC
once	TRBV11-3	NA	TRBJ2-1	CASRLNSARLNEQFF	TGTGCCAGCAGATTAAATTCAGCGAGATTAAATGAGCAGTTCTTC
once	TRBV11-2	NA	TRBJ1-2	CASSLGAGPDYGYTF	TGTGCCAGCAGCTTAGGAGCAGGGCCAGACTATGGCTACACCTTC
NA	TRBV6-2/TRBV6-3	NA	TRBJ1-2	CASSFENRGSGYTF	TGTGCCAGCAGTTTCGAGAACCGGGGTAGTGGCTACACCTTC
NA	TRBV11-3	NA	TRBJ2-7	CASSPTLKQYF	TGTGCCAGCAGCCCCACCCTAAAGCAGTACTTC
NA	TRBV7-9	NA	TRBJ2-6	CASSLVQGVSGANVLTF	TGTGCCAGCAGCTTAGTTCAGGGTGTCTCTGGGGCCAACGTCCTGACTTTC
NA	TRBV12-3/TRBV12-4	NA	TRBJ1-1	CASSFRESTEAFF	TGTGCCAGCAGTTTCCGGGAGAGCACTGAAGCTTTCTTT
NA	TRBV27	TRBD1	TRBJ2-7	CASSPPGQGAPRQYF	TGTGCCAGCAGTCCCCCGGGACAGGGGGCCCCCAGGCAGTACTTC
NA	TRBV5-6	TRBD1	TRBJ2-3	CARGGGTGGIDTQYF	TGTGCCCGCGGGGGAGGGACAGGGGGCATAGATACGCAGTATTTT
NA	TRBV6-4	TRBD2	TRBJ2-3	CASSGLAGADTQYF	TGTGCCAGCAGTGGACTAGCGGGGGCAGATACGCAGTATTTT
once	TRBV3-1/TRBV3-2	NA	TRBJ2-7	CASSHSGQNSYEQYF	TGTGCCAGCAGCCATTCAGGACAGAACTCCTACGAGCAGTACTTC
NA	TRBV5-8	NA	TRBJ2-3	CASSLGEQIYTQYF	TGTGCCAGCAGCTTGGGGGAGCAGATATATACGCAGTATTTT
NA	TRBV24-1	NA	TRBJ2-3	CATSAPIDSSNTDTQYF	TGTGCCACCAGTGCCCCTATCGACAGCTCCAACACAGATACGCAGTATTTT
NA	TRBV19	TRBD1	TRBJ1-4	CASRMTGGWEEKLFF	TGTGCCAGTAGAATGACAGGGGGTTGGGAAGAAAAACTGTTTTTT
NA	TRBV19	NA	TRBJ2-4	CASRPEGVKNIQYF	TGTGCCAGTCGCCCGGAAGGAGTAAAAAACATTCAGTACTTC
NA	TRBV28	NA	TRBJ1-4	CATEQEKEKLFF	TGTGCCACCGAACAGGAGAAAGAAAAACTGTTTTTT
NA	TRBV27	NA	TRBJ2-1	CASSKGYGSYNEQFF	TGTGCCAGCAGCAAGGGGTATGGCTCCTACAATGAGCAGTTCTTC
once	TRBV24-1	TRBD1	TRBJ1-2	CATSDSGQGKGYGYTF	TGTGCCACCAGTGATTCAGGACAGGGCAAAGGCTATGGCTACACCTTC
NA	TRBV3-1/TRBV3-2	TRBD2	TRBJ2-1	CASSQISGGTSYNEQFF	TGTGCCAGCAGCCAAATTAGCGGGGGCACCTCCTACAATGAGCAGTTCTTC
NA	TRBV3-1/TRBV3-2	TRBD2	TRBJ2-5	CASSQEYRTSGDQETQYF	TGTGCCAGCAGCCAAGAATACAGGACTAGCGGGGACCAAGAGACCCAGTACTTC
NA	TRBV27	TRBD1	TRBJ1-5	CASSPGQGGGQPQHF	TGTGCCAGCAGTCCCGGACAGGGAGGGGGTCAGCCCCAGCATTTT
NA	TRBV7-8	NA	TRBJ1-1	CASSFSLNTEAFF	TGTGCCAGCAGCTTCAGTTTGAACACTGAAGCTTTCTTT
NA	TRBV7-3	TRBD2	TRBJ2-3	CASSFLGLAGDTQYF	TGTGCCAGCAGCTTCCTGGGACTAGCGGGAGATACGCAGTATTTT
NA	TRBV28	TRBD1	TRBJ1-1	CASKGTGRTTEAFF	TGTGCCAGCAAAGGGACAGGGAGGACCACTGAAGCTTTCTTT
NA	TRBV7-2	TRBD1	TRBJ1-6	CASSPPRQGSFNSPLHF	TGTGCCAGCAGCCCACCCCGACAGGGGAGTTTCAATTCACCCCTCCACTTT
NA	TRBV9	TRBD2	TRBJ2-3	CASSANLAGTDTQYF	TGTGCCAGCAGCGCCAATCTAGCGGGCACAGATACGCAGTATTTT
NA	TRBV30	TRBD1	TRBJ1-2	CAWSVLEGGAGGYTF	TGTGCCTGGAGTGTACTAGAAGGGGGCGCGGGAGGCTACACCTTC
once	TRBV12-3/TRBV12-4	NA	TRBJ1-4	CASSFRGGEKLFF	TGTGCCAGCAGTTTTCGGGGGGGTGAAAAACTGTTTTTT
NA	TRBV28	NA	TRBJ1-3	CASGLGAVSGNTIYF	TGTGCCAGCGGGTTGGGGGCGGTATCTGGAAACACCATATATTTT
NA	TRBV7-5	NA	TRBJ1-3	CARSPYTRQAGNTIYF	TGTGCCAGAAGCCCGTACACCCGACAGGCTGGAAACACCATATATTTT
NA	TRBV19	TRBD1	TRBJ2-7	CASSYIGGPSSYEQYF	TGTGCCAGTAGTTACATAGGGGGCCCTAGCTCCTACGAGCAGTACTTC
NA	TRBV5-1	TRBD1	TRBJ2-7	CASSPGDRGEQYF	TGCGCCAGCAGCCCCGGAGACAGGGGGGAGCAGTACTTC
NA	TRBV27	NA	TRBJ1-5	CASSPSFGGDNQPQHF	TGTGCCAGCAGTCCCAGCTTCGGAGGGGACAATCAGCCCCAGCATTTT
NA	TRBV5-1	TRBD1	TRBJ2-3	CASSLVPGQPTDTQYF	TGCGCCAGCAGCTTGGTCCCGGGACAGCCGACAGATACGCAGTATTTT
NA	TRBV5-1	TRBD1	TRBJ1-3	CASSITGTGAGNTIYF	TGCGCCAGCAGCATAACCGGGACAGGGGCTGGAAACACCATATATTTT
NA	TRBV7-6	TRBD2	TRBJ2-7	CASSLGTSGGSYEQYF	TGTGCCAGCAGCTTAGGGACTAGCGGGGGTTCCTACGAGCAGTACTTC
few	TRBV6-5	NA	TRBJ2-7	CASSGQRNSYEQYF	TGTGCCAGCAGCGGACAGCGAAACTCCTACGAGCAGTACTTC
NA	TRBV27	TRBD1	TRBJ2-7	CASQRTGGIYEQYF	TGTGCCAGCCAAAGGACAGGGGGGATCTACGAGCAGTACTTC
NA	TRBV30	NA	TRBJ2-7	CAWSSGSRYEQYF	TGTGCCTGGAGTTCCGGGAGCCGATACGAGCAGTACTTC
NA	TRBV4-2	TRBD1	TRBJ2-1	CASSLISQGGNEQFF	TGTGCCAGCAGCCTGATTTCACAGGGGGGCAATGAGCAGTTCTTC
NA	TRBV6-5	NA	TRBJ2-1	CASRGTLSSYNEQFF	TGTGCCAGCAGGGGGACACTTAGCTCCTACAATGAGCAGTTCTTC
NA	TRBV11-1	NA	TRBJ2-3	CASSLEASKTDTQYF	TGTGCCAGCAGCTTAGAGGCTAGCAAGACAGATACGCAGTATTTT
NA	TRBV18	NA	TRBJ2-7	CASSPYRAESYEQYF	TGTGCCAGCTCACCATACAGGGCCGAGAGCTACGAGCAGTACTTC
NA	TRBV11-2	NA	TRBJ1-4	CASSSVVGASEKLFF	TGTGCCAGCAGCTCCGTTGTGGGGGCGAGTGAAAAACTGTTTTTT
NA	TRBV9	TRBD2	TRBJ2-1	CASSTRSGTSGSNEQFF	TGTGCCAGCAGCACACGATCCGGGACTAGCGGGAGCAATGAGCAGTTCTTC
NA	TRBV4-1	NA	TRBJ2-7	CASRPETGYSYEQYF	TGCGCCAGCAGACCCGAAACAGGGTACTCCTACGAGCAGTACTTC
NA	TRBV19	TRBD2	TRBJ2-1	CASSIDLGTSGRLYNEQFF	TGTGCCAGTAGTATAGATCTCGGGACTAGCGGGAGGTTATACAATGAGCAGTTCTTC
NA	TRBV7-9	TRBD1	TRBJ1-6	CASSLAGQRNSPLHF	TGTGCCAGCAGCTTAGCGGGACAGCGTAATTCACCCCTCCACTTT
NA	TRBV7-2	NA	TRBJ2-5	CASSPGRETQYF	TGTGCCAGCAGCCCTGGTCGGGAGACCCAGTACTTC
NA	TRBV5-1	TRBD1	TRBJ1-3	CASSFRQGSGNTIYF	TGCGCCAGCAGCTTCCGACAGGGCTCTGGAAACACCATATATTTT
NA	TRBV2	TRBD2	TRBJ2-5	CASSQREQETQYF	TGTGCCAGCAGCCAGCGGGAGCAAGAGACCCAGTACTTC
NA	TRBV5-4	NA	TRBJ2-2	CASSLVTVNTGELFF	TGTGCCAGCAGCTTGGTAACAGTTAACACCGGGGAGCTGTTTTTT